The rows below give T cell receptor beta chains drawn from one sample of a study of shared clonotypes between healthy human individuals. Assay used: immunoSEQ multiplex PCR; TCRdb lists only in-frame clones, some missing. The sample lists around 980,000 clones, approximately 80% seen once, with roughly 0.62% in the top ten. The specimen was memory CD4+ T cells from PBMCs. The receptors come from a young man in good health. Some clones in this sample may be carry-over from other donors' samples. Both conserved end residues are part of each CDR3. D genes are given only for firm matches. Some rows have no size entry. The others give once, few or many, or a class for an expanded clone.

V: TRBV7-3
D: NA
length: 15
J: TRBJ1-4
size: NA
CDR3: CASSLNGGPNEKLFF
DNA: TGTGCCAGCAGCTTAAATGGCGGACCAAATGAAAAACTGTTTTTT

V: TRBV6-5
D: NA
length: 12
J: TRBJ1-2
size: NA
CDR3: CAIDQAAIGYTF
DNA: TGTGCCATCGACCAAGCCGCCATAGGCTACACCTTC

V: TRBV5-1
D: TRBD1
length: 14
J: TRBJ2-7
size: NA
CDR3: CASSNDRGAGEQYF
DNA: TGCGCCAGCAGCAATGACAGGGGCGCAGGGGAGCAGTACTTC

V: TRBV5-1
D: NA
length: 15
J: TRBJ2-7
size: few
CDR3: CASSLSTDFSYEQYF
DNA: TGCGCCAGCAGCTTGAGCACAGACTTTTCCTACGAGCAGTACTTC

V: TRBV2
D: NA
length: 14
J: TRBJ2-1
size: NA
CDR3: CASSSDTNYNEQFF
DNA: TGTGCCAGCAGCTCCGACACAAACTACAATGAGCAGTTCTTC

V: TRBV6-1
D: NA
length: 13
J: TRBJ2-7
size: NA
CDR3: CASSEDRGYEQYF
DNA: TGTGCCAGCAGTGAAGACCGAGGCTACGAGCAGTACTTC

V: TRBV25-1
D: TRBD1
length: 14
J: TRBJ1-1
size: NA
CDR3: CASSNRGGDTEAFF
DNA: TGTGCCAGCAGCAACAGGGGAGGGGACACTGAAGCTTTCTTT

V: TRBV19
D: NA
length: 13
J: TRBJ1-2
size: NA
CDR3: CASSIAERGGYTF
DNA: TGTGCCAGTAGTATAGCGGAGCGAGGTGGCTACACCTTC

V: TRBV5-4
D: TRBD2
length: 15
J: TRBJ2-5
size: once
CDR3: CASSPGASGQETQYF
DNA: TGTGCCAGCAGCCCCGGGGCTAGCGGGCAAGAGACCCAGTACTTC

V: TRBV5-6
D: NA
length: 13
J: TRBJ2-7
size: NA
CDR3: CASSLGGDYEQYF
DNA: TGTGCCAGCAGCTTGGGCGGGGACTACGAGCAGTACTTC

V: TRBV11-2
D: TRBD2
length: 14
J: TRBJ2-2
size: NA
CDR3: CASSLAGGRKELFF
DNA: TGTGCCAGCAGCTTAGCGGGAGGGCGTAAGGAGCTGTTTTTT

V: TRBV28
D: NA
length: 14
J: TRBJ1-1
size: NA
CDR3: CASKWGSGNTEAFF
DNA: TGTGCCAGCAAATGGGGCAGCGGGAACACTGAAGCTTTCTTT

V: TRBV19
D: NA
length: 17
J: TRBJ1-4
size: few
CDR3: CAPCFDGYAPNNEKLFF
DNA: TGTGCTCCTTGTTTCGACGGATACGCCCCTAATAATGAAAAACTGTTTTTT